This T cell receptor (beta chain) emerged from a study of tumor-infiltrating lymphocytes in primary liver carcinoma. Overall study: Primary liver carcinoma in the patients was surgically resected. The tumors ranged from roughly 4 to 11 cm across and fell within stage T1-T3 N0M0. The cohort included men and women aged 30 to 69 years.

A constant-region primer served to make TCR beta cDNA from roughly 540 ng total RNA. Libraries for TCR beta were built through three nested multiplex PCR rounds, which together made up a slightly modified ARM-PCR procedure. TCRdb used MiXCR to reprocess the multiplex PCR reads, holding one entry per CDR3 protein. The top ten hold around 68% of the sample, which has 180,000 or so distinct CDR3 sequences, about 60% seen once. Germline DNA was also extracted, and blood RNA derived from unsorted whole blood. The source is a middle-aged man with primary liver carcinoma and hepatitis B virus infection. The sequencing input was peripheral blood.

CDR3 coding DNA: TGTGCCAGCAAGGATCACGTGGAAAACATTCAGTACTTC. It is translated as CASKDHVENIQYF. This chain links TRBV6-1 with TRBJ2-4, with D unclear. Germline-derived CDR1 and CDR2 are MNHNS and SASEGT. The CDR3 loop spans 13 amino acids. Trimming shortened V by 7 bases and J by 5 bases, and 12 bases separated the two germline ends.